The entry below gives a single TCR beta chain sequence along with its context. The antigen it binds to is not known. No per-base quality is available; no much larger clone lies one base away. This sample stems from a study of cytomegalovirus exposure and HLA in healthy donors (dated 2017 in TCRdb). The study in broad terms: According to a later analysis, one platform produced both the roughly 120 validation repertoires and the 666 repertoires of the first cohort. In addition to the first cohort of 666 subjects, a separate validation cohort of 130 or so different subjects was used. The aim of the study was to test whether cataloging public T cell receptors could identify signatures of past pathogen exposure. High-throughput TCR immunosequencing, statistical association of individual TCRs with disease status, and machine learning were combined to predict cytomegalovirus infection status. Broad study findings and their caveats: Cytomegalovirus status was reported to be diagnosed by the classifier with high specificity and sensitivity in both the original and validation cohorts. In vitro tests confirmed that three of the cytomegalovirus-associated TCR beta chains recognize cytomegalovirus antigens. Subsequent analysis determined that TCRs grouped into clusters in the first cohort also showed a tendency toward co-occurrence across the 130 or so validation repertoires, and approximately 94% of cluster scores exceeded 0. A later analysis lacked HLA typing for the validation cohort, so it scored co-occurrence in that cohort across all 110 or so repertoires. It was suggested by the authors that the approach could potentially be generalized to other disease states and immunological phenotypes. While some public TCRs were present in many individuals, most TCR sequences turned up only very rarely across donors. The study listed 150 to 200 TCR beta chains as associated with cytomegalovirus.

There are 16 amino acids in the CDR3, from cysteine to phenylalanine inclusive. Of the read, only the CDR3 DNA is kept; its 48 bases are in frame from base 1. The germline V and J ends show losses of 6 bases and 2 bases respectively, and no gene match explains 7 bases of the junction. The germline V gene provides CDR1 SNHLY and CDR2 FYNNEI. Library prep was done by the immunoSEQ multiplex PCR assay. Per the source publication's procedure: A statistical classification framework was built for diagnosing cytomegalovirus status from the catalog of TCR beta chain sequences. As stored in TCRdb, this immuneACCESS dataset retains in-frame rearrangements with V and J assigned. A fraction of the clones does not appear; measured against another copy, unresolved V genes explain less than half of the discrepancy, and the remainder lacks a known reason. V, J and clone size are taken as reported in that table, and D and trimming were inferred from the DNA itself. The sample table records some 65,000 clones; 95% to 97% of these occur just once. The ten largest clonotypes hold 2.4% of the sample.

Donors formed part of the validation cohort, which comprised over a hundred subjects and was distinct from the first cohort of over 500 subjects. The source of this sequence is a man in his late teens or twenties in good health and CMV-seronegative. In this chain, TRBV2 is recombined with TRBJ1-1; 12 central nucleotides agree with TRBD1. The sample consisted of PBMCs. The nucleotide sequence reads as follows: TGTGCCAGCAGCCGGGACAGGGGGCTGCACAACACTGAAGCTTTCTTT. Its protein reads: CASSRDRGLHNTEAFF.